The source of this TCR beta chain is a study of monozygotic twins with inflammatory bowel disease. Broader study findings: Varied immunosuppressive treatments among patients may have increased repertoire variability. Those with IBD had lower TCRbeta diversity (inverse Simpson) than their healthy co-twins did.

As concerns this clonotype: The antigen is undetermined.

TCRdb processed the 5' RACE reads again and assigns one entry to each CDR3 protein, with no DNA. The sample shows roughly 100,000 distinct CDR3 sequences, and 1.5% to 2% sits with its ten largest clones. Sequenced: blood. This TCR was recovered from a human donor with ulcerative colitis or Crohn's disease, or a healthy co-twin of an affected twin (not recorded which).

The CDR3 is CASRYRDNTDTQYF. The chain has TRBV6-5 and TRBJ2-3; TCRdb selects TRBD1, and the lack of DNA leaves this call unchecked. CDR3 length equals 14 residues. The V gene's germline CDR1 is MNHEY and CDR2 SVGAGI.